This TCR beta chain was sequenced for a study of blood T cell repertoires in COVID-19. TCRdb's table, derived via immunoSEQ multiplex PCR, lists solely in-frame clones and lacks some. The sample has about 310,000 clones, roughly nine tenths seen once. V shed 0 bases and J shed 4 bases, with 12 bases lying between them. The CDR3 contains 15 residues. Germline V gene lookup returns CDR1 LGHDT and CDR2 YNNKEL (reference sequence). The clonotype was recovered from a woman younger than 45 with COVID-19, enrolled during active disease. Source material: peripheral blood. The chain combines TRBV3-1 (or the pseudogene TRBV3-2) with TRBJ1-2; D is perhaps TRBD1 (5 bases). The DNA for the CDR3 is TGTGCCAGCAGCCAAGAAGGAGGGGCGGGCTATGGCTACACCTTC. This gives the protein CASSQEGGAGYGYTF.